Sequencing of this T cell receptor (beta chain) was carried out in a study of blood T cell repertoires in COVID-19. Study details: Italy, Spain and the United States were the sources of the convalescent and acute COVID-19 samples.

This clone was found a few times. From germline, CDR1 is KGHSH and CDR2 LQKENI. The V and J ends lost 3 bases and 9 bases respectively, with 18 bases between them. The CDR3 is 15 amino acids. Produced via immunoSEQ multiplex PCR; TCRdb's table is partial and in-frame only. The sample yields about 49,000 clones, 77% seen once. The receptor was derived from an older man with active or convalescent COVID-19. Sequenced: peripheral blood. This chain joins TRBV18 and TRBJ1-5, with D possibly TRBD1 on 5 matching bases. The CDR3, as DNA: TGTGCCAGCTCACCGGTGGGGACGAGGGGAGGGCCCCAGCATTTT. As protein: CASSPVGTRGGPQHF.